These 3 T cell receptor beta chains were all obtained from the same sample, sequenced in a study of shared clonotypes between healthy human individuals. CD8 cells classed as naive were CD45RO-negative and positively selected for CCR7, excluding terminally differentiated effector memory CD45RA+ cells. The method was immunoSEQ multiplex PCR; TCRdb's version includes in-frame clones alone and lacks a portion of them. The table lists about 2.1 million clones, 93% of them singletons. The specimen was naive CD8+ T cells from PBMCs. The receptor source for this set is a man aged 18-30 years in good health. Some clones in this sample may be carry-over from other donors' samples.

In regard to this clone: The same CDR3 is also encoded by other DNA sequences in this sample. DNA for the CDR3: TGTGCCAGCAGCTTAGGGGTTAGCAATCAGCCCCAGCATTTT. Translated, it gives CASSLGVSNQPQHF. This chain uses TRBV7-9 with TRBJ1-5; no clear D gene. V lost 1 base, J lost 0 bases, and 4 bases lay in between. The germline V gene has CDR1 SEHNR and CDR2 FQNEAQ (reference sequence). This CDR3 is 14 amino acids long. Filled out from reference TRBV7-9 and TRBJ1-5, the complete variable domain reads DTGVSQNPRHKITKRGQNVTFRCDPISEHNRLYWYRQTLGQGPEFLTYFQNEAQLEKSRLLSDRFSAERPKGSFSTLEIQRTEQGDSAMYLCASSLGVSNQPQHFGDGTRLSIL.

The rearrangement links TRBV27 to TRBJ2-7, with 7 nucleotides matching TRBD1. V shed 5 bases and J 0 bases; nucleotides not matched to a gene: 7. The CDR3 totals 15 residues. Germline values: CDR1 MNHEY, CDR2 SMNVEV (reference sequence). The CDR3 DNA reads as TGTGCCAGCAGTACTAGGACAGGAAACTCCTACGAGCAGTACTTC. Translating it yields CASSTRTGNSYEQYF.

In its sample, this clone was seen once. This chain connects TRBV9 to TRBJ2-5; TRBD2 aligns across 8 bases. V was clipped by 3 bases and J by 7 bases; unmatched bases: 11. The CDR3 runs 15 residues. The germline CDR1 and CDR2 sequences are SGDLS and YYNGEE. This CDR3 reads CASSEMGLGVGTQYF. CDR3 coding DNA: TGTGCCAGCAGCGAAATGGGACTAGGGGTGGGGACCCAGTACTTC.